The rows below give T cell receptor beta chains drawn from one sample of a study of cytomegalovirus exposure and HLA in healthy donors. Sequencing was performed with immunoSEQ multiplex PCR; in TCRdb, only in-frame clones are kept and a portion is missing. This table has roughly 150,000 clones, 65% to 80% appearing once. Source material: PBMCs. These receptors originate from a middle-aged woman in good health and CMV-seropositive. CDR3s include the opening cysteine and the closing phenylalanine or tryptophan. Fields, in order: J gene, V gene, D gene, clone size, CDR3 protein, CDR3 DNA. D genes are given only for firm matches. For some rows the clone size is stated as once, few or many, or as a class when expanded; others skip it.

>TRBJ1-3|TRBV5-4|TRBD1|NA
CASSQTDRGGNTIYF
TGTGCCAGCAGCCAAACAGACAGGGGTGGAAACACCATATATTTT
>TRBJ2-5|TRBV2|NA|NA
CASSPRETQYF
TGTGCCAGCAGTCCGCGGGAGACCCAGTACTTC
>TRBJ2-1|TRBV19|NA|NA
CASSINFYNEQFF
TGTGCCAGTAGTATAAACTTTTACAATGAGCAGTTCTTC
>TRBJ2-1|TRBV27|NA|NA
CASTWRGGRQFF
TGTGCCAGCACCTGGCGGGGAGGTCGGCAGTTCTTC
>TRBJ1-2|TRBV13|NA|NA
CASKTGTGGYTF
TGTGCCAGCAAAACGGGTACGGGTGGCTACACCTTC
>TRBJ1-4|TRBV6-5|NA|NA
CASSRRDNEKLFF
TGTGCCAGCAGTCGGAGGGATAATGAAAAACTGTTTTTT
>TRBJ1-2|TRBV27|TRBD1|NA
CASSLQGASGYTF
TGTGCCAGCAGTTTACAGGGGGCATCGGGCTACACCTTC
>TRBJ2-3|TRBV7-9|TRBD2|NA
CAGRARGAGGTDTQYF
TGTGCCGGTCGAGCGAGGGGAGCGGGGGGCACAGATACGCAGTATTTT
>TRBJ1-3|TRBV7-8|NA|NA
CASSLSLGNTIYF
TGTGCCAGCAGCTTATCCCTGGGAAACACCATATATTTT
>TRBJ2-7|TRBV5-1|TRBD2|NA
CASSFTSGPYEQYF
TGCGCCAGCAGCTTTACTAGCGGCCCCTACGAGCAGTACTTC
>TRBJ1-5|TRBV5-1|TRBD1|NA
CASSRTGNQPQHF
TGCGCCAGCAGTCGGACAGGGAATCAGCCCCAGCATTTT
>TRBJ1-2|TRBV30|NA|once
CAWINAQGYGYTF
TGTGCCTGGATAAACGCACAGGGCTATGGCTACACCTTC
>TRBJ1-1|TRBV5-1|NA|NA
CASSLVGEMNTEAFF
TGCGCCAGCAGCTTGGTCGGGGAAATGAACACTGAAGCTTTCTTT
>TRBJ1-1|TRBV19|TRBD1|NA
CASSIRDRAINTEAFF
TGTGCCAGTAGTATCCGGGACAGGGCGATAAACACTGAAGCTTTCTTT
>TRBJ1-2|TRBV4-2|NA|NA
CASSQESGSVTRGYTF
TGTGCCAGCAGCCAAGAATCAGGTTCCGTCACGAGAGGCTACACCTTC
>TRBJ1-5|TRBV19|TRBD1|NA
CASSTRDRVSNQPQHF
TGTGCCAGTAGTACCCGGGACAGAGTGAGCAATCAGCCCCAGCATTTT
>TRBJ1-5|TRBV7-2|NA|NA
CASSLRGDQPQHF
TGTGCCAGCAGCTTACGGGGGGACCAGCCCCAGCATTTT
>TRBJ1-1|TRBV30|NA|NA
CAWSVLNAGEAFF
TGTGCCTGGAGTGTACTGAACGCCGGTGAAGCTTTCTTT
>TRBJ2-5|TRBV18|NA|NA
CASSRSGQRETQYF
TGTGCCAGCTCCCGGTCCGGACAAAGAGAGACCCAGTACTTC
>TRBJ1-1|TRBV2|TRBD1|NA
CASKVGTGFSEAFF
TGTGCCAGCAAAGTCGGGACAGGGTTTTCTGAAGCTTTCTTT
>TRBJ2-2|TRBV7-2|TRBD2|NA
CASSPRLADPTGELFF
TGTGCCAGCAGCCCAAGACTAGCGGATCCCACCGGGGAGCTGTTTTTT
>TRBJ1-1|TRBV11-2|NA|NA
CASSLRLGRKNEAFF
TGTGCCAGCAGCTTACGTCTGGGGCGGAAGAATGAAGCTTTCTTT
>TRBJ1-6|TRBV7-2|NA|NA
CASSLAIGGHSPLHF
TGTGCCAGCAGCTTAGCGATTGGGGGCCATTCACCCCTCCACTTT
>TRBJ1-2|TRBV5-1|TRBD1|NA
CASGETGNYGYTF
TGCGCCAGCGGCGAGACAGGGAACTATGGCTACACCTTC
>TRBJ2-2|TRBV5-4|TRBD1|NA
CASSLVTGAGELFF
TGTGCCAGCAGCTTGGTTACAGGGGCCGGGGAGCTGTTTTTT
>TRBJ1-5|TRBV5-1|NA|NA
CASSLVAGTNQPQHF
TGCGCCAGCAGCTTGGTCGCGGGAACCAATCAGCCCCAGCATTTT
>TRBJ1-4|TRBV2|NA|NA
CASSVTAGYEKLFF
TGTGCCAGCAGTGTCACAGCTGGGTATGAAAAACTGTTTTTT
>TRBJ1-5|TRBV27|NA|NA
CASSLRAVGNQPQHF
TGTGCCAGCAGTTTGCGGGCCGTAGGCAATCAGCCCCAGCATTTT
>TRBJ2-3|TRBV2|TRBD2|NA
CASRLPGGVPDTQYF
TGTGCCAGCAGACTCCCGGGGGGGGTCCCAGATACGCAGTATTTT
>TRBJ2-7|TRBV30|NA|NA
CAWRGLGDRPYEQYF
TGTGCCTGGAGAGGTTTAGGAGACAGGCCCTACGAGCAGTACTTC
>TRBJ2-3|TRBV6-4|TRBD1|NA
CASSQTGGVDTQYF
TGTGCCAGCAGCCAGACAGGGGGCGTTGATACGCAGTATTTT
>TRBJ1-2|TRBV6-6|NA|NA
CASSYGAGYGYTF
TGTGCCAGCAGTTACGGCGCAGGCTATGGCTACACCTTC
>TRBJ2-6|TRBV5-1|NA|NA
CASSLGGSGANVLTF
TGCGCCAGCAGCTTGGGCGGGTCTGGGGCCAACGTCCTGACTTTC
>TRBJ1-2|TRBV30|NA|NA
CAWSVLGGYGYTF
TGTGCCTGGAGTGTACTCGGTGGCTATGGCTACACCTTC
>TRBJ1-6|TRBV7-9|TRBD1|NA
CASSRTGEGSPLHF
TGTGCCAGCAGCCGGACAGGGGAAGGTTCACCCCTCCACTTT
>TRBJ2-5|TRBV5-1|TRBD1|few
CASSWGQGYEYF
TGCGCCAGCAGTTGGGGACAGGGGTATGAATACTTC
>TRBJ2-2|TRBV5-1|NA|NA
CASSLESSAVTGELFF
TGCGCCAGCAGCTTGGAGTCTAGCGCCGTCACCGGGGAGCTGTTTTTT
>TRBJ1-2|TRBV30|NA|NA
CAWSRVSRGYTF
TGTGCCTGGAGTAGAGTCTCCCGCGGCTACACCTTC
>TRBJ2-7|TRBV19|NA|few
CASSATGYEQYF
TGTGCCAGTAGTGCCACAGGGTACGAGCAGTACTTC
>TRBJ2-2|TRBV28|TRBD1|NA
CASRKGDRNTGELFF
TGTGCCAGCAGAAAAGGGGACAGGAACACCGGGGAGCTGTTTTTT
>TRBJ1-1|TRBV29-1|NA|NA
CSVVVGGNTEAFF
TGCAGCGTTGTTGTGGGGGGAAACACTGAAGCTTTCTTT
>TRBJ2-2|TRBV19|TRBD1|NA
CASSIFQTGPTGELFF
TGTGCCAGTAGTATTTTTCAGACAGGGCCCACCGGGGAGCTGTTTTTT
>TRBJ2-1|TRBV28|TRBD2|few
CASSRFAAGGPDEQFF
TGTGCCAGCAGCCGCTTTGCGGCGGGGGGGCCCGATGAGCAGTTCTTC
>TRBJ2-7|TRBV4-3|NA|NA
CASSQEPGYEQYF
TGCGCCAGCAGCCAAGAACCGGGCTACGAGCAGTACTTC
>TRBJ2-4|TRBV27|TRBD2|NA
CASSLKGSGGAEAKNSQYF
TGTGCCAGCAGTTTAAAAGGTAGCGGGGGGGCGGAAGCCAAAAACAGTCAGTACTTC
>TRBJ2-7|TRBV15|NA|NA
CATSRDEDYEQYF
TGTGCCACCAGCAGAGATGAGGACTACGAGCAGTACTTC
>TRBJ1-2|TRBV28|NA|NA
CASSSHDSNYGYTF
TGTGCCAGCAGTTCCCATGACAGCAACTATGGCTACACCTTC
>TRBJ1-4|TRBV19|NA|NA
CASSRVDRPNEKLFF
TGTGCCAGTAGTCGAGTGGACAGACCTAATGAAAAACTGTTTTTT
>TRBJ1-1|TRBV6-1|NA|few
CASSEIRGRGGAEAFF
TGTGCCAGCAGTGAAATCAGGGGCCGAGGTGGCGCTGAAGCTTTCTTT
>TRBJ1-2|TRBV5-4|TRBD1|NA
CASSLARGQDGYTF
TGTGCCAGCAGCTTGGCGAGGGGGCAGGATGGCTACACCTTC
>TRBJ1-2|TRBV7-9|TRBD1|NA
CASSSGTGGFYYGYTF
TGTGCCAGCAGCTCGGGGACAGGGGGTTTTTACTATGGCTACACCTTC
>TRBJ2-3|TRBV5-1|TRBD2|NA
CASNPGTRRTDTQYF
TGCGCCAGCAACCCCGGGACTAGACGCACGGATACGCAGTATTTT
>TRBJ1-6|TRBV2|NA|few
CASSERGPSDNSPLHF
TGTGCCAGCAGTGAACGAGGCCCTTCGGATAATTCACCCCTCCACTTT
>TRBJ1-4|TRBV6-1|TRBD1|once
CASRGQGGTEKLFF
TGTGCCAGCAGGGGACAGGGAGGTACTGAAAAACTGTTTTTT
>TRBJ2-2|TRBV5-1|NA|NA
CASSLGTQNTGELFF
TGCGCCAGCAGCTTGGGGACACAGAACACCGGGGAGCTGTTTTTT
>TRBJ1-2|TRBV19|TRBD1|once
CASSIHLSTGDYGYTF
TGTGCCAGTAGTATCCACCTCTCGACAGGGGACTATGGCTACACCTTC
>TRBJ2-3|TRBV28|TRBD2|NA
CASIEAREDTQYF
TGTGCCAGCATAGAGGCGCGGGAGGATACGCAGTATTTT